What follows are 20 T cell receptor beta chains derived from one specimen sequenced in a study of T cells in localized non-small cell lung cancer. Measured with immunoSEQ multiplex PCR; TCRdb has only the in-frame clones, and not every one. The data contain around 83,000 clones, around three quarters of them singletons. Source: PBMCs, taken before any cancer treatment. These receptor sequences come from a man aged 35 to 69 with stage II squamous cell lung carcinoma.

The chain links TRBV5-6 to TRBJ2-7; maybe TRBD2 (6 bases). Per the germline V gene, CDR1 is SGHDT and CDR2 is YYEEEE. Between the trimmed V and J ends, which lost 4 bases and 1 base, there was a span of 12 bases. CDR3 length equals 14 residues. CDR3 in amino acids: CASSPLGSSYEQYF. The DNA for the CDR3 is TGTGCCAGCAGCCCCCTCGGGAGTTCCTACGAGCAGTACTTC.

This CDR3 is CASSPLGQGDTEAFF. The CDR3 bases are TGTGCCAGCAGCCCCTTGGGACAGGGTGACACTGAAGCTTTCTTT. The chain joins TRBV11-1 to TRBJ1-1; 9 bases match TRBD1. Germline CDR1 and CDR2: SGHAT and FQDESV (reference sequence). This CDR3 region has 15 residues. With 5 bases clipped from V and 3 bases from J, the junction kept 7 bases outside the gene matches. Full variable domain (remainder filled in from reference TRBV11-1 and TRBJ1-1): EAEVAQSPRYKITEKSQAVAFWCDPISGHATLYWYRQILGQGPELLVQFQDESVVDDSQLPKDRFSAERLKGVDSTLKIQPAELGDSAMYLCASSPLGQGDTEAFFGQGTRLTVV.

The rearrangement joins TRBV2 to TRBJ1-1; no clear D gene. V lost 5 bases and J 2 bases, leaving 12 bases between the germline ends. The CDR3 has 14 amino acids. The germline V gene has CDR1 SNHLY and CDR2 FYNNEI. CDR3 coding DNA: TGTGCCAGCAGTTCGCTGTCACCTAACACTGAAGCTTTCTTT. Translating it yields CASSSLSPNTEAFF.

In its sample, this clone was seen a few times. CDR3 nucleotide sequence: TGCGCCAGCAGCCAATCCGGGGCGGCAGGGACAAATTTCTTT. This encodes CASSQSGAAGTNFF. V usage is TRBV4-1 and J usage is TRBJ1-1, with D maybe TRBD1 (6 bases). V lost 2 bases to trimming and J lost 13 bases, with 20 bases between them. Germline CDR1 reads MGHRA; CDR2 reads YSYEKL. The CDR3 spans 14 residues.

J is TRBJ2-2 and V is TRBV28; D uncertain. CDR3 length: 12 amino acids. V lost 6 bases and J 5 bases, leaving 7 bases between the germline ends. Germline CDR1 and CDR2: MDHEN and SYDVKM. In DNA, the CDR3 is TGTGCCAGCAGGTCCTGGACCGGGGAGCTGTTTTTT. Translating gives CASRSWTGELFF.

Points on this clone: Other DNA sequences within the sample encode an identical CDR3. The V gene is TRBV18, the J gene TRBJ2-1; 13 positions agree with TRBD2. From germline, CDR1 is KGHSH and CDR2 LQKENI. The CDR3 sequence is 16 residues long. After removal of 3 bases from V and 4 bases from J, the junction contained 3 bases not matched to a gene. The CDR3 nucleotides read TGTGCCAGCTCACCTCCGGGACTAGCGGGGTACAATGAGCAGTTCTTC. Protein: CASSPPGLAGYNEQFF.

The count of this clone is one. The chain combines TRBV7-9 with TRBJ2-1; perhaps TRBD2 as D (5 bases). This CDR3 is 13 amino acids long. The germline V gene has CDR1 SEHNR and CDR2 FQNEAQ (reference sequence). V dropped 5 bases and J dropped 7 bases, with 12 bases sitting between them. In nucleotides, the CDR3 is TGTGCCAGCAGCGCCGCGGGTCGGAATGAGCAGTTCTTC. Its translation: CASSAAGRNEQFF.

The chain links TRBV7-2 to TRBJ1-1; D remains ambiguous. The CDR3 is 13 amino acids. V dropped 6 bases and J dropped 1 base, with 9 bases sitting between them. Per the germline V gene, CDR1 is SGHTA and CDR2 is FQGNSA. The CDR3 loop reads CASRPYRNTEAFF. The CDR3 region has the DNA TGTGCCAGCAGGCCCTACAGGAACACTGAAGCTTTCTTT.

The CDR3 reads CASSLEGQGAPQYF. CDR3 sequence (DNA): TGTGCCAGCAGCTTAGAGGGACAGGGGGCACCCCAGTACTTC. The chain combines TRBV7-2 with TRBJ2-5; 12 positions match TRBD1. The CDR3 sequence is 14 residues long. V shed 1 base and J 9 bases; nucleotides not matched to a gene: 3. The germline gives CDR1 SGHTA, CDR2 FQGNSA.

This chain uses TRBV28 with TRBJ2-1; the match to TRBD2 covers 8 bases. CDR1 MDHEN and CDR2 SYDVKM come from the germline V gene. The CDR3 contains 13 residues. V dropped 9 bases and J dropped 8; count of bases not matched to a gene: 9. This chain's CDR3 is CASRAGGMDEQFF. The CDR3 DNA reads TGTGCCAGTCGGGCGGGAGGTATGGATGAGCAGTTCTTC.

This clone was observed many times. This chain uses TRBV27 with TRBJ1-2; TRBD1 is a possible D gene (6 bases). This CDR3 is built from 12 residues. The germline gives CDR1 MNHEY, CDR2 SMNVEV (reference sequence). Trimming took 9 bases from V and 3 from J, leaving 11 bases between them. As DNA, the CDR3 is TGTGCCAGTGGACAGCCCTACTATGGCTACACCTTC. It is translated as CASGQPYYGYTF.

The rearrangement uses TRBV6-6 and TRBJ1-5; weak D call: TRBD1 (6 bases). The germline V gene has CDR1 MNHNY and CDR2 SVGAGI (reference sequence). CDR3 length: 14 amino acids. Trimming took off 2 bases at V and 10 bases at J, with 15 bases between the two ends. CDR3 nucleotide sequence: TGTGCCAGCAGTTACGAGGGGGAAGTAGGACCCCAGCATTTT. As protein: CASSYEGEVGPQHF.

The V gene is TRBV27, the J gene TRBJ1-1; D is unclear. The CDR3 runs 15 residues. Germline CDR1 and CDR2: MNHEY and SMNVEV (reference sequence). V shed 2 bases and J shed 1 base, with 11 bases lying between them. The CDR3 loop reads CASSLTPEGNTEAFF. CDR3 DNA: TGTGCCAGCAGTTTAACGCCGGAGGGGAACACTGAAGCTTTCTTT.

The gene calls are TRBV18 and TRBJ1-6, with D uncertain. The germline V gene encodes CDR1 KGHSH and CDR2 LQKENI. Trimming shortened V by 2 bases and J by 5 bases, and 10 bases separated the two germline ends. This CDR3 region has 15 residues. The CDR3 sequence is CASSPGSQNNSPLHF. Here the CDR3 DNA reads TGTGCCAGCTCACCAGGGTCACAGAATAATTCACCCCTCCACTTT.

The gene calls are TRBV4-1 and TRBJ2-7; a possible D gene is TRBD1 (7 bases). The CDR3 is 15 residues long. Deletions cut 0 bases from V and 5 bases from J, with 14 bases between. The germline V gene encodes CDR1 MGHRA and CDR2 YSYEKL. CDR3 in amino acids: CASSQDHRGGNEQYF. Here the CDR3 DNA reads TGCGCCAGCAGCCAAGACCACAGGGGAGGCAACGAGCAGTACTTC.

The chain couples TRBV5-1 to TRBJ2-5, with a possible D match to TRBD2 (5 bases). Germline lookup yields CDR1 SGHRS and CDR2 YFSETQ. The germline V and J ends were trimmed by 4 bases and 7 bases, with 23 bases remaining between them. The CDR3 extends over 16 amino acids. CDR3 sequence reads: CASSPRVTTDRGTQYF. As DNA, the CDR3 is TGCGCCAGCAGCCCGCGAGTAACAACGGATCGGGGGACCCAGTACTTC. Drawing the rest from reference TRBV5-1 and TRBJ2-5, the complete variable domain is KAGVTQTPRYLIKTRGQQVTLSCSPISGHRSVSWYQQTPGQGLQFLFEYFSETQRNKGNFPGRFSGRQFSNSRSEMNVSTLELGDSALYLCASSPRVTTDRGTQYFGPGTRLLVL.

The chain recombines TRBV27 with TRBJ1-1; no firm D call. Looked up from germline, CDR1 is MNHEY and CDR2 is SMNVEV (reference sequence). The length of the CDR3 is 13 residues. Trimming cost V 7 bases and J 11 bases, with 20 bases left between them. In DNA form, the CDR3 reads TGTGCCAGCATCACTTTAAAAAGAGATATGGCTTTCTTT. Protein: CASITLKRDMAFF.

CDR3 in amino acids: CASSEYTRPGGFYEQYF. CDR3 sequence (DNA): TGTGCCAGCAGTGAATATACTAGGCCCGGGGGCTTTTACGAGCAGTACTTC. The chain couples TRBV6-1 to TRBJ2-7; either TRBD1 or TRBD2 may fit D (6 bases each). The CDR3 totals 17 residues. The germline V and J ends were trimmed by 2 bases and 4 bases, with 21 bases remaining between them. Germline V gene lookup returns CDR1 MNHNS and CDR2 SASEGT.

The genes are TRBV9 and TRBJ2-1; a possible D gene is TRBD2 (5 bases). Germline CDR1 reads SGDLS; CDR2 reads YYNGEE. The V and J ends lost 0 bases and 0 bases respectively, with 10 bases between them. The CDR3 consists of 16 residues. CDR3 protein: CASSVEDSPSYNEQFF. The CDR3, as DNA: TGTGCCAGCAGCGTAGAGGACTCCCCCTCCTACAATGAGCAGTTCTTC.

The rearrangement joins TRBV9 to TRBJ2-2; unclear D gene. The V end lost 1 base, the J end lost 4 bases, and 5 bases lay between the germline ends. The CDR3 covers 13 residues. CDR1 SGDLS and CDR2 YYNGEE come from the germline V gene. In DNA form, the CDR3 reads TGTGCCAGCAGCGTAAGGGTCACCGGGGAGCTGTTTTTT. As protein: CASSVRVTGELFF.